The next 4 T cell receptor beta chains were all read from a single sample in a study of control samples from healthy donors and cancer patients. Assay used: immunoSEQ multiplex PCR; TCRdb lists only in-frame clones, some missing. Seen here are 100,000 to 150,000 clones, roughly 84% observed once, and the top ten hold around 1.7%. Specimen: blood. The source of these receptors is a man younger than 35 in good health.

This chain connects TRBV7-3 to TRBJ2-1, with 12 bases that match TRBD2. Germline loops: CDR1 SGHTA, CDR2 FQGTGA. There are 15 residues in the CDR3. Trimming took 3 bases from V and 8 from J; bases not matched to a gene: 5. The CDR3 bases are TGTGCCAGCAGCTTGACTAGCGGGAGTTGGTATGAGCAGTTCTTC. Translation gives CASSLTSGSWYEQFF.

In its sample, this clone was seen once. DNA of the CDR3: TGTGCCAGCAGCCACCCGGGACAGCCCTACGAGCAGTACTTC. Translation: CASSHPGQPYEQYF. The genes are TRBV14 and TRBJ2-7; 7 positions match TRBD1. This CDR3 is built from 14 residues. Germline V gene sequence: CDR1 SGHDN, CDR2 FVKESK. The V and J ends lost 3 bases and 2 bases, in that order; junction bases with no gene match: 4.

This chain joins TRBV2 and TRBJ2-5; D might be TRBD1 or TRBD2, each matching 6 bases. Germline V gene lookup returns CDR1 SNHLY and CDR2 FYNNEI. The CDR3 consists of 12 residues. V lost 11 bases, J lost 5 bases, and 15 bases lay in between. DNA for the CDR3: TGTGCCGGAGGGGGGTTGAGGGAGACCCAGTACTTC. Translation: CAGGGLRETQYF.

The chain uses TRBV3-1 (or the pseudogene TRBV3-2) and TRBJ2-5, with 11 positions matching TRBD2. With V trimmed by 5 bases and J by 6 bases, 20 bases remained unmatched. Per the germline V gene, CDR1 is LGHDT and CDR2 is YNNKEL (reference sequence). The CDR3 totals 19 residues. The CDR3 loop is CASSASRGGLAGGRKTQYF. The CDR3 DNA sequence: TGTGCCAGCAGCGCATCCAGAGGGGGGCTAGCGGGAGGACGGAAGACCCAGTACTTC.